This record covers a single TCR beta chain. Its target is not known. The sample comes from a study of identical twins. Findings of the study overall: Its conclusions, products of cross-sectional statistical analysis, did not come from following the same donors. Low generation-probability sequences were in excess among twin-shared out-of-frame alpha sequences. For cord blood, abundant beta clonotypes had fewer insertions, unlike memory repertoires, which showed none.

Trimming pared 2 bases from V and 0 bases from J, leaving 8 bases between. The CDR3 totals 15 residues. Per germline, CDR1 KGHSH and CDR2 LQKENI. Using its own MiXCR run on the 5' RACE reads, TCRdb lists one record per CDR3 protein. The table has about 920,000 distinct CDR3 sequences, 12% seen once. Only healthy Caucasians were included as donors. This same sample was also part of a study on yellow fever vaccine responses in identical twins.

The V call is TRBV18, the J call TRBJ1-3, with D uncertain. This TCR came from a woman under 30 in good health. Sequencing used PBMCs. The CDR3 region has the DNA TGTGCCAGCTCACCAGTCAGCGACTCTGGAAACACCATATATTTT. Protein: CASSPVSDSGNTIYF.